This T cell receptor (beta chain) was recovered during a study of T cell responses to AZD1222 COVID-19 vaccine. This clone was seen just once. V was cut by 2 bases and J by 1 base, with 12 bases left in between. The germline CDR1 and CDR2 sequences are SGHRS and YFSETQ. This CDR3 region has 15 residues. The table came from immunoSEQ multiplex PCR; TCRdb's copy has only in-frame clones and leaves some out. The sample consists of 72,000 or so clones, around 84% of them appearing once. The source material was peripheral blood, sampled on day 0 of AZD1222 vaccination. The receptor's source is an adult in good health. The V gene is TRBV5-1, the J gene TRBJ2-5; D is perhaps TRBD2 (7 bases). CDR3: CASSFWGGPQETQYF. In DNA, the CDR3 is TGCGCCAGCAGCTTTTGGGGGGGGCCCCAAGAGACCCAGTACTTC.